Below, 15 T cell receptor beta chains from the same sample are listed, as sequenced in a study of T-cell reconstitution after alpha-beta-depleted transplantation in children. Using unique molecular identifiers, the investigators prepared the TCRbeta library. A single record per CDR3 protein comes from TCRdb applying MiXCR to the PCR reads. This table has approximately 110,000 distinct CDR3 sequences, approximately 22% appearing once. Specimen: PBMCs, mostly from graft donor cells, collected 180 days after TCRalphabeta/CD19-depleted stem cell transplant. The receptors were gathered from a male patient aged 2-10 years who had a stem cell transplant for chronic granulomatous disease, so the T cells may come from the graft donor.

Ten or more counts support this clonotype. The chain has TRBV6-2 or TRBV6-3 and TRBJ1-5; D unclear. This CDR3 is 14 amino acids long. Germline assignment: CDR1 MNHEY and CDR2 SVGEGT. The V end lost 2 bases, the J end lost 3 bases, and 8 bases lay between the germline ends. The DNA for the CDR3 is TGTGCCAGCAGTTACAACGGGAACAATCAGCCCCAGCATTTT. Protein: CASSYNGNNQPQHF.

The chain has TRBV15 and TRBJ2-3, with D possibly matching TRBD1 (5 bases). The V end was cut by 6 bases, the J end by 6 bases, with 7 bases between. This CDR3 is 11 amino acids long. From germline, CDR1 is LNHNV and CDR2 YYDKDF (reference sequence). The CDR3 here is CATSYRDTQYF. CDR3 coding DNA: TGTGCCACCAGTTACAGGGATACGCAGTATTTT.

As regards this clonotype: This may arise from a read error, as a much more abundant clone is one base away. The rearrangement links TRBV20-1 to TRBJ2-1; TRBD2 aligns across 7 bases. The CDR3 runs 16 residues. CDR1 is DFQATT, CDR2 SNEGSKA, per germline (reference sequence). The CDR3 protein is CTAPSGVDYSYNEQFF. CDR3 nucleotides: TGCACTGCTCCTAGCGGAGTAGACTACTCCTACAATGAGCAGTTCTTC.

This clonotype has at least ten counts. The rearrangement links TRBV20-1 to TRBJ2-7; the match to TRBD1 covers 7 bases. V was pared by 6 bases and J by 2 bases, with 4 bases of the junction left unmatched. The length of the CDR3 is 12 residues. CDR1 DFQATT and CDR2 SNEGSKA come from the germline V gene (reference sequence). CDR3: CSADRATYEQYF. CDR3 nucleotide sequence: TGCAGTGCAGACAGGGCCACCTACGAGCAGTACTTC.

This chain joins TRBV5-1 and TRBJ2-7; the D gene is possibly TRBD2 (6 bases). CDR3 length: 14 amino acids. Germline values: CDR1 SGHRS, CDR2 YFSETQ. Trimming shortened V by 3 bases and J by 4 bases, and 14 bases separated the two germline ends. This chain's CDR3 is CASSSRLDSYEQYF. In nucleotides, the CDR3 is TGCGCCAGCAGCTCCAGACTAGATTCGTACGAGCAGTACTTC.

This clonotype was observed at least ten times. This chain joins TRBV15 and TRBJ2-4; 7 nucleotides align to TRBD1. From germline, CDR1 is LNHNV and CDR2 YYDKDF (reference sequence). With V trimmed by 0 bases and J by 8 bases, 10 bases remained unmatched. This CDR3 has 16 amino acids. The CDR3 nucleotides are TGTGCCACCAGCAGAGATATTTCGACAGGGTGGCACATTCAGTACTTC. This gives the protein CATSRDISTGWHIQYF.

This chain joins TRBV9 and TRBJ2-1, with a weak D call TRBD1 (6 bases). CDR3 length equals 15 residues. Germline V gives CDR1 SGDLS, CDR2 YYNGEE. Deletions cut 3 bases from V and 4 bases from J, with 14 bases between. CDR3 nucleotides: TGTGCCAGCAGCGCATCAGGGGTAGGTTACAATGAGCAGTTCTTC. Residues: CASSASGVGYNEQFF.

V is TRBV5-1 and J is TRBJ2-1; D not resolved. V gave up 7 bases and J gave up 11 bases, with 13 bases separating them. This CDR3 is 11 amino acids long. The germline gives CDR1 SGHRS, CDR2 YFSETQ. The DNA of the CDR3 is TGCGCCAGCGGTACATATGGGAAGCAGTTCTTC. Protein sequence: CASGTYGKQFF.

V is TRBV12-3 or TRBV12-4 and J is TRBJ2-5; D gene uncertain. Trimming removed 6 bases from V and 5 bases from J, with 13 bases in between. This CDR3 comprises 13 residues. CDR3 bases: TGTGCCAGCAGGGAGAGGAGATGGGAGACCCAGTACTTC. It specifies CASRERRWETQYF.

This clonotype was counted many times. The chain joins TRBV5-1 to TRBJ2-1; 13 bases line up with TRBD2. With 3 bases clipped from V and 8 bases from J, the junction kept 8 bases outside the gene matches. This CDR3 is built from 16 residues. Germline CDR1 and CDR2: SGHRS and YFSETQ. The CDR3 sequence is CASSYLTSGRIDEQFF. CDR3 in DNA: TGCGCCAGCAGCTACTTGACTAGCGGGAGGATTGATGAGCAGTTCTTC.

This clonotype occurred a few times. The rearrangement uses TRBV20-1 and TRBJ2-3; D unclear. Germline CDR1 and CDR2: DFQATT and SNEGSKA (reference sequence). This CDR3 has 19 amino acids. Trimming shortened V by 0 bases and J by 3 bases, and 25 bases separated the two germline ends. The CDR3 DNA is TGCAGTGCTAGAGAATATCGGCGTAGACCCGCGTCTGCGACAGATACGCAGTATTTT. Translating gives CSAREYRRRPASATDTQYF.

In this sample, this clonotype turned up a few times. The gene calls are TRBV12-3 or TRBV12-4 and TRBJ2-1; no clear D. The CDR3 has 17 amino acids. V shed 4 bases and J shed 5 bases, with 21 bases lying between them. CDR3 residues: CASSWRFQPPGDNEQFF. The CDR3 nucleotides read TGTGCCAGCAGTTGGCGGTTTCAACCCCCAGGTGACAATGAGCAGTTCTTC.

This clonotype was detected a few times. V usage is TRBV20-1 and J usage is TRBJ1-4, with unresolved D. The CDR3 contains 16 residues. Germline values: CDR1 DFQATT, CDR2 SNEGSKA (reference sequence). V was cut by 4 bases and J by 10 bases, with 25 bases left in between. CDR3 residues: CSAIWQRGALIGKLFF. CDR3 in DNA: TGCAGTGCTATCTGGCAGCGAGGAGCCCTAATCGGAAAACTGTTTTTT.

This clonotype was picked up many times. The CDR3 bases are TGCAGTGCTAGAGGGGGGGACAGGGATTACTACGAGCAGTACTTC. Translation gives CSARGGDRDYYEQYF. This sequence joins TRBV20-1 and TRBJ2-7, with TRBD1 matching 9 bases. The CDR3 sequence is 15 residues long. The ends lost 1 base at V and 3 bases at J; junction bases unmatched: 7. The germline V gene has CDR1 DFQATT and CDR2 SNEGSKA (reference sequence).

This clonotype was seen ten or more times. The chain joins TRBV9 to TRBJ2-7, with 7 bases matching TRBD2. This CDR3 is 14 amino acids long. The V gene's germline CDR1 is SGDLS and CDR2 YYNGEE. The V gene end was trimmed by 1 base and the J gene end by 5 bases; junction bases not matched to a gene: 6. In DNA form, the CDR3 reads TGTGCCAGCAGCGTAAGCGGGGCCGGGGACGAGCAGTACTTC. Translating gives CASSVSGAGDEQYF.